This T cell receptor (beta chain) was profiled in a study of cytomegalovirus exposure and HLA in healthy donors. The CDR3 has 13 amino acids. Germline loops: CDR1 MDHEN, CDR2 SYDVKM. Deletions cut 5 bases from V and 4 bases from J, with 11 bases between. Findings and limits, study-wide: Among TCR beta chains, those listed as cytomegalovirus-associated numbered some 160. CMV serostatus was the only recorded immune exposure for donors.

In regard to this clone: Its antigen remains unknown.

Use of 60 Vbeta and 13 Jbeta primers characterized the PCR. TCRdb's table, derived via immunoSEQ multiplex PCR, lists solely in-frame clones and lacks some. The data contain fewer than 80,000 clones, roughly 71% of them singletons. All the people who gave samples were healthy bone marrow donors. This clonotype originated in a man in his fifties in good health and CMV-seropositive. Sequencing input: PBMCs. This chain connects TRBV28 to TRBJ1-1; tentative D call: TRBD1 (6 bases). The CDR3 DNA reads as TGTGCCAGCAGTGCCGCAGGGGTCACTGAAGCTTTCTTT. Its translation is CASSAAGVTEAFF.